Shown below are 17 T cell receptor beta chains from a single sample sequenced in a study of T cells in Graves' hyperthyroidism and ophthalmopathy. RNA transcripts gave rise to amplified TCR beta CDR3 regions. When the TCR CDR3 underwent first-round RT-PCR, the HTBI primer set was used. TCRdb recomputed calls from the multiplex PCR reads with MiXCR, one row per CDR3 protein. The data hold 450,000 to 650,000 distinct CDR3 sequences, with 11% to 15% observed a single time. The material sequenced was blood. These receptor sequences come from a woman under 30 with Graves' ophthalmopathy.

This chain uses TRBV7-9 with TRBJ1-2; a possible D gene is TRBD1 (6 bases). Trimming took off 4 bases at V and 8 bases at J, with 23 bases between the two ends. This CDR3 is built from 16 residues. Germline V gives CDR1 SEHNR, CDR2 FQNEAQ (reference sequence). CDR3 residues: CASSSTLDRAVWGYTF. In nucleotides, the CDR3 is TGTGCCAGCAGCTCCACTCTGGACAGAGCCGTGTGGGGCTACACCTTC.

J is TRBJ2-3 and V is TRBV12-3 or TRBV12-4; 8 bases line up with TRBD2. The CDR3 loop spans 12 amino acids. The V gene end was trimmed by 6 bases and the J gene end by 6 bases; junction bases not matched to a gene: 2. The CDR3 sequence is CASRAGEDTQYF. Written as DNA, the CDR3 is TGTGCCAGCAGAGCGGGAGAGGATACGCAGTATTTT.

This clonotype was seen repeatedly, ten times or more. An end of the junction does not agree with germline; a read error may underlie this. The V gene is TRBV5-1, the J gene TRBJ1-5; unclear D gene. The V gene's germline CDR1 is SGHRS and CDR2 YFSETQ. The CDR3 has 15 residues. The CDR3 nucleotides read TGTGCCAGCAGCTTAGGTACTTCTAGCAATCAGCCCCAGCATTTT. Translation gives CASSLGTSSNQPQHF.

At least ten counts were recorded for this clonotype. The CDR3 sequence is CASSQRRGGTDTQYF. The CDR3 coding sequence is TGTGCCAGCAGCCAGAGGCGGGGCGGCACAGATACGCAGTATTTT. V gene TRBV7-9 combines with J gene TRBJ2-3; D might be TRBD2 (6 bases). Looked up from germline, CDR1 is SEHNR and CDR2 is FQNEAQ (reference sequence). With 5 bases removed from V and 1 base from J, the gap between germline ends came to 13 bases. The CDR3 has 15 residues.

The chain links TRBV6-1 to TRBJ2-4, with TRBD2 as a possible D gene (6 bases). V lost 3 bases and J 0 bases, leaving 12 bases between the germline ends. Germline V gives CDR1 MNHNS, CDR2 SASEGT. CDR3 length: 16 residues. CDR3 residues: CASSDGGWGAKNIQYF. CDR3 nucleotide sequence: TGTGCCAGCAGTGATGGGGGGTGGGGAGCCAAAAACATTCAGTACTTC.

The V gene is TRBV18, the J gene TRBJ2-7; D remains ambiguous. Trimming pared 0 bases from V and 6 bases from J, leaving 18 bases between. The germline V gene encodes CDR1 KGHSH and CDR2 LQKENI. The CDR3 spans 16 residues. In DNA, the CDR3 is TGTGCCAGCTCACCACCACATGGGGTGGGTACTACCGAGCAGTACTTC. This translates into CASSPPHGVGTTEQYF.

This clonotype came up many times. The V and J genes are TRBV7-9 and TRBJ2-1, with 7 bases that match TRBD1. V shed 1 base, J shed 4 bases, and the junction held 7 bases outside the gene matches. Germline V gives CDR1 SEHNR, CDR2 FQNEAQ (reference sequence). CDR3 length equals 16 residues. CDR3: CASSLGEGTVYNEQFF. The CDR3, as DNA: TGTGCCAGCAGCTTAGGAGAAGGGACAGTGTACAATGAGCAGTTCTTC.

This clonotype was seen at least ten times. The chain recombines TRBV20-1 with TRBJ2-7, with 11 positions matching TRBD1. J lost 5 bases, V lost 5 bases, and 8 bases had no gene match. Germline CDR1 and CDR2: DFQATT and SNEGSKA (reference sequence). The CDR3 extends over 14 amino acids. The CDR3 bases are TGCAGTGCTCCGGACAGGGGGCTCATGAACGAGCAGTACTTC. The encoded protein is CSAPDRGLMNEQYF.

As to this clonotype: This clone may be a read error of a much larger clone one base away. The chain has TRBV20-1 and TRBJ2-1; 12 bases align to TRBD2. The CDR3 covers 17 residues. CDR1 and CDR2 from the germline V gene are DFQATT and SNEGSKA (reference sequence). The CDR3 sequence: CSALEDGLAGLYNERFF. Here the CDR3 DNA reads TGCAGTGCCTTAGAAGATGGACTAGCGGGACTCTACAATGAGCGGTTCTTC.

The chain recombines TRBV7-6 with TRBJ1-5; TRBD1 is a possible D gene (6 bases). The V and J ends lost 1 base and 0 bases respectively, with 10 bases between them. This CDR3 is 16 amino acids long. CDR1 SGHVS and CDR2 FNYEAQ come from the germline V gene. The CDR3 coding sequence is TGTGCCAGCAGCTTAGGAGGGGGATATAGCAATCAGCCCCAGCATTTT. It is translated as CASSLGGGYSNQPQHF.

This clonotype was observed many times. The V call is TRBV28, the J call TRBJ2-2; 11 nucleotides line up with TRBD1. The trim removed 3 bases at V and 5 bases at J, leaving 23 bases unmatched. Germline CDR1 is MDHEN and CDR2 is SYDVKM. The CDR3 has 22 amino acids. CDR3 coding DNA: TGTGCCAGCAGTTTTGAACGATATCGGGGGACAGGGGGATCTGCCTATACCGGGGAGCTGTTTTTT. This sequence encodes CASSFERYRGTGGSAYTGELFF.

This clonotype was counted at least ten times. V and J are TRBV7-8 and TRBJ1-2, with 7 bases that match TRBD1. The length of the CDR3 is 14 residues. Germline loops: CDR1 SGHVS, CDR2 FQNEAQ. After removal of 3 bases from V and 5 bases from J, the junction contained 6 bases not matched to a gene. The CDR3 nucleotides are TGTGCCAGCAGCTTCACCGACAGGGAATATGGCTACACCTTC. It codes for CASSFTDREYGYTF.

The rearrangement joins TRBV7-8 to TRBJ2-6; D is undetermined. Trimming removed 1 base at V and 0 bases at J, with 10 bases between. The germline V gene has CDR1 SGHVS and CDR2 FQNEAQ. The CDR3 contains 17 residues. For the CDR3, the DNA is TGTGCCAGCAGCTTAGAGACCGCCAGCTCTGGGGCCAACGTCCTGACTTTC. Translation gives CASSLETASSGANVLTF. The full variable domain, in which reference TRBV7-8 and TRBJ2-6 provide the parts outside the CDR3, is GAGVSQSPRYKVAKRGQDVALRCDPISGHVSLFWYQQALGQGPEFLTYFQNEAQLDKSGLPSDRFFAERPEGSVSTLKIQRTQQEDSAVYLCASSLETASSGANVLTFGAGSRLTVL.

The sample holds many counts of this clonotype. The chain uses TRBV2 and TRBJ2-4; unclear D gene. The CDR3 extends over 13 amino acids. V shed 6 bases and J shed 8 bases, with 14 bases lying between them. CDR1 and CDR2 (germline): SNHLY, FYNNEI. CDR3: CASRDPTGDIQYF. CDR3 coding DNA: TGTGCCAGCAGGGACCCCACCGGAGACATTCAGTACTTC. Based on the CDR3 plus reference TRBV2 and TRBJ2-4, the full variable domain is EPEVTQTPSHQVTQMGQEVILRCVPISNHLYFYWYRQILGQKVEFLVSFYNNEISEKSEIFDDQFSVERPDGSNFTLKIRSTKLEDSAMYFCASRDPTGDIQYFGAGTRLSVL.

In this sample, this clonotype turned up many times. The rearrangement links TRBV6-6 to TRBJ2-7, with D unresolved. The CDR3 has 12 amino acids. The V end was cut by 2 bases, the J end by 2 bases, with 4 bases between. Germline V gives CDR1 MNHNY, CDR2 SVGAGI (reference sequence). The CDR3 reads CASSYEPYEQYF. The CDR3 DNA follows: TGTGCCAGCAGTTACGAGCCCTACGAGCAGTACTTC.

This clonotype was counted at least ten times. The V gene is TRBV2, the J gene TRBJ2-1; 7 bases align to TRBD1. There are 14 residues in the CDR3. J gave up 6 bases and V 8 bases, and 10 bases lay outside the gene matches. Germline CDR1 and CDR2: SNHLY and FYNNEI. The CDR3 DNA reads TGTGCCAGCGCACCGGGACAGATTCGCAATGAGCAGTTCTTC. It codes for CASAPGQIRNEQFF.

The V gene is TRBV6-2 or TRBV6-3, the J gene TRBJ1-1, with unresolved D. Trimming cost V 4 bases and J 0 bases, with 9 bases left between them. Germline-derived CDR1 and CDR2 are MNHEY and SVGEGT. There are 14 residues in the CDR3. CDR3 coding DNA: TGTGCCAGCAGTTCCCCTAGAATGAACACTGAAGCTTTCTTT. Its translation: CASSSPRMNTEAFF.